The source of this TCR beta chain is a study of circulating and synovial CD4+ cells in juvenile arthritis. The CDR3 covers 11 residues. The V end lost 5 bases, the J end lost 10 bases, and 12 bases lay between the germline ends. CDR1 is SGHTA and CDR2 is FQGNSA in the germline V gene. Study findings and constraints: Bulk blood CD4 repertoires were more diverse than these. Overlap with synovium rose as more T cells were sequenced. CPL and bulk CD4 samples differed at least tenfold in T cell genomes.

Libraries were prepared by immunoSEQ multiplex PCR; TCRdb keeps only in-frame clonotypes and omits some of them. The repertoire holds about 34,000 clones, with 95% as singletons. Comments on this clone: Its antigen is as yet unknown.

The sequenced sample was CD4+ T cells from blood. The TCR sequence derives from a human donor with juvenile idiopathic arthritis. V usage is TRBV7-2 and J usage is TRBJ2-7; a weak D match, TRBD2 (6 bases). CDR3 DNA sequence: TGTGCCAGCAGCCCGGGGGATAAACAGTACTTC. Translated: CASSPGDKQYF.